This T cell receptor (beta chain) was identified during a study of T cells in Graves' hyperthyroidism and ophthalmopathy. Study observations and caveats: In simple terms, a model built on 13 V-J features told ophthalmopathy apart from stable hyperthyroidism. Among thyroid clonotypes expanded above 0.001, most also appeared in blood.

The trim removed 2 bases at V and 1 base at J, leaving 8 bases unmatched. Germline CDR1 and CDR2: MNHNS and SASEGT. The CDR3 loop spans 16 amino acids. In its sample, this clonotype was seen a few times. Antigen unknown. RNA transcripts served as the template for amplifying TCR beta CDR3 regions. Carried out on the TCR CDR3, a first-round RT-PCR used the HTBI primer set. TCRdb redid the calling of the multiplex PCR reads with MiXCR, one entry per CDR3 protein. In the table there are a few hundred thousand distinct CDR3 sequences, less than 25% of which are singletons. An absence of ophthalmopathy progression within 18 months meant stable Graves' hyperthyroidism. Among the patients, aged 18 to 65, hyperthyroidism was newly diagnosed and had lasted under 2 months.

The sequenced sample consisted of blood. This chain connects TRBV6-1 to TRBJ2-7; 7 bases line up with TRBD1. This receptor was identified in a man younger than 30 with Graves' hyperthyroidism. The CDR3 region has the DNA TGTGCCAGCAGTGAATTTATAGGGGGCAGTTCCTACGAGCAGTACTTC. This codes for CASSEFIGGSSYEQYF.